The clone carrying this T cell receptor (beta chain) was seen a few times. The assay was immunoSEQ multiplex PCR, and TCRdb's table has in-frame clones only and misses some. The table records 250,000 to 300,000 clones, almost 85% of them present only once. This record comes from a study of blood T cell repertoires in COVID-19. Study-wide background: Sites in the United States, Italy and Spain provided acute and convalescent COVID-19 samples.

V shed 3 bases and J 4 bases; nucleotides not matched to a gene: 4. This CDR3 has 15 amino acids. From germline, CDR1 is SNHLY and CDR2 FYNNEI. The sample consisted of peripheral blood. The V call is TRBV2, the J call TRBJ2-5; 11 bases are a match to TRBD2. This TCR was sampled from a man aged 45-65 years with active or convalescent COVID-19. The CDR3 nucleotides read TGTGCCAGCAGTGATCGAGGACTAGCGGGAGAGACCCAGTACTTC. Protein: CASSDRGLAGETQYF. The complete variable domain, with remaining parts taken from reference TRBV2 and TRBJ2-5, reads EPEVTQTPSHQVTQMGQEVILRCVPISNHLYFYWYRQILGQKVEFLVSFYNNEISEKSEIFDDQFSVERPDGSNFTLKIRSTKLEDSAMYFCASSDRGLAGETQYFGPGTRLLVL.